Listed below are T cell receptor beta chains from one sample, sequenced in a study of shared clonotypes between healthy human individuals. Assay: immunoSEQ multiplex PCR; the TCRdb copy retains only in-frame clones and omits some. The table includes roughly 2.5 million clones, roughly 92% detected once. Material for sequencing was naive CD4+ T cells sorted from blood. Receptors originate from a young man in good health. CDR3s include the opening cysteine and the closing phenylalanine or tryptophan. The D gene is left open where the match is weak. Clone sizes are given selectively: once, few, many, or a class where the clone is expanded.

CDR3nt: TGTGCCATCAGTTCCTCTTCGCCTGGGGAACTACGGGGTAGGCAGTACTTC; CDR3aa: CAISSSSPGELRGRQYF; j_gene: TRBJ2-7; v_gene: TRBV10-3; d_gene: NA; abundance: NA
CDR3nt: TGTGCCAGCAGTGTACAGGGAAGATTCACTGAAGCTTTCTTT; CDR3aa: CASSVQGRFTEAFF; j_gene: TRBJ1-1; v_gene: TRBV2; d_gene: NA; abundance: once
CDR3nt: TGTGCCAGCAGCTTGGATCAGGGTAACAAGAACACTGAAGCTTTCTTT; CDR3aa: CASSLDQGNKNTEAFF; j_gene: TRBJ1-1; v_gene: TRBV5-6; d_gene: NA; abundance: NA
CDR3nt: TGCGCCAGCAGCTTGGACGGGACTAGGCGAGCAGATACGCAGTATTTT; CDR3aa: CASSLDGTRRADTQYF; j_gene: TRBJ2-3; v_gene: TRBV5-1; d_gene: TRBD2; abundance: NA
CDR3nt: TGTGCCAGCAAGCTAGCGGGGATCTACGAGCAGTACTTC; CDR3aa: CASKLAGIYEQYF; j_gene: TRBJ2-7; v_gene: TRBV25-1; d_gene: TRBD2; abundance: NA
CDR3nt: TGCGCCAGCAGACTCACCGGGACAATGGAAGCTTTCTTT; CDR3aa: CASRLTGTMEAFF; j_gene: TRBJ1-1; v_gene: TRBV5-1; d_gene: NA; abundance: NA
CDR3nt: TGTGCCATCAGTGACGGGACAGGGGCTGAAAAACTGTTTTTT; CDR3aa: CAISDGTGAEKLFF; j_gene: TRBJ1-4; v_gene: TRBV10-3; d_gene: TRBD1; abundance: NA
CDR3nt: TGTGCCAGCTCACCACGCTGGTCAGCAACTGAGCAGTTCTTC; CDR3aa: CASSPRWSATEQFF; j_gene: TRBJ2-1; v_gene: TRBV18; d_gene: NA; abundance: NA
CDR3nt: TGTGCCAGCAGTCCTATGGGGAGCTCCTACAATGAGCAGTTCTTC; CDR3aa: CASSPMGSSYNEQFF; j_gene: TRBJ2-1; v_gene: TRBV7-3; d_gene: NA; abundance: once
CDR3nt: TGTGCCAGTAGTATACGCCAGGGCTACGGCTACGAGCAGTACTTC; CDR3aa: CASSIRQGYGYEQYF; j_gene: TRBJ2-7; v_gene: TRBV19; d_gene: NA; abundance: NA
CDR3nt: TGTGCCAGCAGCTACGGGACAGACTATAATTCACCCCTCCACTTT; CDR3aa: CASSYGTDYNSPLHF; j_gene: TRBJ1-6; v_gene: TRBV6-5; d_gene: TRBD1; abundance: NA
CDR3nt: TGTGCCAGCAGCTCCCGGGACAGGGACCACAATGAGCAGTTCTTC; CDR3aa: CASSSRDRDHNEQFF; j_gene: TRBJ2-1; v_gene: TRBV11-3; d_gene: TRBD1; abundance: NA
CDR3nt: TGCGCCAGCAGCCCATTAGGCCTAGCCAAAAACATTCAGTACTTC; CDR3aa: CASSPLGLAKNIQYF; j_gene: TRBJ2-4; v_gene: TRBV4-1; d_gene: NA; abundance: NA
CDR3nt: TGTGCCAGCAGTACAGGCTTCCTGAACACTGAAGCTTTCTTT; CDR3aa: CASSTGFLNTEAFF; j_gene: TRBJ1-1; v_gene: TRBV25-1; d_gene: NA; abundance: NA
CDR3nt: TGTGCCATCAGTGGACAGTACTACTCTGGAAACACCATATATTTT; CDR3aa: CAISGQYYSGNTIYF; j_gene: TRBJ1-3; v_gene: TRBV10-3; d_gene: NA; abundance: once
CDR3nt: TGCGCCAGCAGCGGTATAGGGGGCGCTTACGGGGCCAACGTCCTGACTTTC; CDR3aa: CASSGIGGAYGANVLTF; j_gene: TRBJ2-6; v_gene: TRBV5-1; d_gene: TRBD1; abundance: NA
CDR3nt: TGCGCCAGCACTGTTAGCCTGACAGAGAACTATGGCTACACCTTC; CDR3aa: CASTVSLTENYGYTF; j_gene: TRBJ1-2; v_gene: TRBV10-1; d_gene: NA; abundance: NA
CDR3nt: TGTGCCAGCAGTTCCCCTGGGACAGGGTTCGCCTACGAGCAGTACTTC; CDR3aa: CASSSPGTGFAYEQYF; j_gene: TRBJ2-7; v_gene: TRBV28; d_gene: TRBD1; abundance: once
CDR3nt: TGCGCCAGCAGAACCGGGACTAGCGGGGGCCACTCCTACAATGAGCAGTTCTTC; CDR3aa: CASRTGTSGGHSYNEQFF; j_gene: TRBJ2-1; v_gene: TRBV5-1; d_gene: TRBD2; abundance: NA
CDR3nt: TGCGCCAGCAGCCAAGAGAGGGACCAACTAAACACCGGGGAGCTGTTTTTT; CDR3aa: CASSQERDQLNTGELFF; j_gene: TRBJ2-2; v_gene: TRBV4-1; d_gene: NA; abundance: NA
CDR3nt: TGTGCCAGCAGTGTACACGGAACCTCTGGAAACACCATATATTTT; CDR3aa: CASSVHGTSGNTIYF; j_gene: TRBJ1-3; v_gene: TRBV6-1; d_gene: NA; abundance: NA
CDR3nt: TGTGCCACCAGCAGATTTAAGGGGTCTGATGAAAAACTGTTTTTT; CDR3aa: CATSRFKGSDEKLFF; j_gene: TRBJ1-4; v_gene: TRBV15; d_gene: NA; abundance: once
CDR3nt: TGCAGCGTTGAAGAGGGGCCCCAAGGGGAGCAGTACTTC; CDR3aa: CSVEEGPQGEQYF; j_gene: TRBJ2-7; v_gene: TRBV29-1; d_gene: NA; abundance: NA
CDR3nt: TGTGCCAGTAGTATAGCTGAGGGGGAAGAGACCCAGTACTTC; CDR3aa: CASSIAEGEETQYF; j_gene: TRBJ2-5; v_gene: TRBV19; d_gene: NA; abundance: NA
CDR3nt: TGTGCCAGCAGCTTGGGGACTAGCGGGGTTGAGACCCAGTACTTC; CDR3aa: CASSLGTSGVETQYF; j_gene: TRBJ2-5; v_gene: TRBV7-9; d_gene: TRBD2; abundance: once
CDR3nt: TGTGCCAGCAGCGTAGCAGGGGTGAGTGGGCCCCAGCATTTT; CDR3aa: CASSVAGVSGPQHF; j_gene: TRBJ1-5; v_gene: TRBV9; d_gene: NA; abundance: NA
CDR3nt: TGTGCCTGGAGTGGTTTATCGACTAATTCACCCCTCCACTTT; CDR3aa: CAWSGLSTNSPLHF; j_gene: TRBJ1-6; v_gene: TRBV30; d_gene: NA; abundance: few
CDR3nt: TGCGCCAGCAGCTTAAGCCTCGATTTTGTAGATACGCAGTATTTT; CDR3aa: CASSLSLDFVDTQYF; j_gene: TRBJ2-3; v_gene: TRBV5-1; d_gene: NA; abundance: once
CDR3nt: TGCGCCAGCAGCCAAGATAAAGCGGGAGTGGGTGAGCAGTTCTTC; CDR3aa: CASSQDKAGVGEQFF; j_gene: TRBJ2-1; v_gene: TRBV4-3; d_gene: TRBD2; abundance: NA
CDR3nt: TGTGCCAGCAGCCGTGACAGGGATGTAGGTTCACCCCTCCACTTT; CDR3aa: CASSRDRDVGSPLHF; j_gene: TRBJ1-6; v_gene: TRBV7-2; d_gene: TRBD1; abundance: NA
CDR3nt: TGTGCCAGCAGGGGGGGACAGGGCCGAGAGACCCAGTACTTC; CDR3aa: CASRGGQGRETQYF; j_gene: TRBJ2-5; v_gene: TRBV27; d_gene: TRBD1; abundance: once
CDR3nt: TGCGCCAGCAGCTTGGCAGGGGGCGGCTACAATGAGCAGTTCTTC; CDR3aa: CASSLAGGGYNEQFF; j_gene: TRBJ2-1; v_gene: TRBV5-1; d_gene: TRBD1; abundance: NA
CDR3nt: TGTGCCAGTAGTATGGGGGGACAGCAGACCCAGTACTTC; CDR3aa: CASSMGGQQTQYF; j_gene: TRBJ2-5; v_gene: TRBV19; d_gene: NA; abundance: NA
CDR3nt: TGTGCCAGCAGTTACTCGGGGTACATTTCTAACTATGGCTACACCTTC; CDR3aa: CASSYSGYISNYGYTF; j_gene: TRBJ1-2; v_gene: TRBV6-5; d_gene: NA; abundance: NA
CDR3nt: TGTGCCAGCAGCCCTCTGGGGACAGGGTACACCGGGGAGCTGTTTTTT; CDR3aa: CASSPLGTGYTGELFF; j_gene: TRBJ2-2; v_gene: TRBV7-9; d_gene: TRBD1; abundance: NA
CDR3nt: TGCGCCAGCAGCCCGGGAGGGATCATGAACACTGAAGCTTTCTTT; CDR3aa: CASSPGGIMNTEAFF; j_gene: TRBJ1-1; v_gene: TRBV5-1; d_gene: NA; abundance: NA
CDR3nt: TGTGCCAGCAGCCTTATTGACACGAACCAAGAGACCCAGTACTTC; CDR3aa: CASSLIDTNQETQYF; j_gene: TRBJ2-5; v_gene: TRBV6-1; d_gene: NA; abundance: NA
CDR3nt: TGTGCCAGCAGTGAATTGAGGGCAGGACAAAATCAGCCCCAGCATTTT; CDR3aa: CASSELRAGQNQPQHF; j_gene: TRBJ1-5; v_gene: TRBV6-1; d_gene: NA; abundance: NA
CDR3nt: TGCGCCAGCAACGCACACGACGAGACCCAGTACTTC; CDR3aa: CASNAHDETQYF; j_gene: TRBJ2-5; v_gene: TRBV5-1; d_gene: NA; abundance: NA
CDR3nt: TGTGCCAGCAGCCTCACAGCGGGAGGGCCCCAAGAGACCCAGTACTTC; CDR3aa: CASSLTAGGPQETQYF; j_gene: TRBJ2-5; v_gene: TRBV9; d_gene: TRBD2; abundance: NA
CDR3nt: TGTGCCAGCAAGGGACAGGGGATGGACACCATATATTTT; CDR3aa: CASKGQGMDTIYF; j_gene: TRBJ1-3; v_gene: TRBV7-9; d_gene: TRBD1; abundance: NA
CDR3nt: TGTGCCATCAGTCCGGGACAGGTACAGGAACTGTTTTTT; CDR3aa: CAISPGQVQELFF; j_gene: TRBJ1-4; v_gene: TRBV10-3; d_gene: TRBD1; abundance: NA